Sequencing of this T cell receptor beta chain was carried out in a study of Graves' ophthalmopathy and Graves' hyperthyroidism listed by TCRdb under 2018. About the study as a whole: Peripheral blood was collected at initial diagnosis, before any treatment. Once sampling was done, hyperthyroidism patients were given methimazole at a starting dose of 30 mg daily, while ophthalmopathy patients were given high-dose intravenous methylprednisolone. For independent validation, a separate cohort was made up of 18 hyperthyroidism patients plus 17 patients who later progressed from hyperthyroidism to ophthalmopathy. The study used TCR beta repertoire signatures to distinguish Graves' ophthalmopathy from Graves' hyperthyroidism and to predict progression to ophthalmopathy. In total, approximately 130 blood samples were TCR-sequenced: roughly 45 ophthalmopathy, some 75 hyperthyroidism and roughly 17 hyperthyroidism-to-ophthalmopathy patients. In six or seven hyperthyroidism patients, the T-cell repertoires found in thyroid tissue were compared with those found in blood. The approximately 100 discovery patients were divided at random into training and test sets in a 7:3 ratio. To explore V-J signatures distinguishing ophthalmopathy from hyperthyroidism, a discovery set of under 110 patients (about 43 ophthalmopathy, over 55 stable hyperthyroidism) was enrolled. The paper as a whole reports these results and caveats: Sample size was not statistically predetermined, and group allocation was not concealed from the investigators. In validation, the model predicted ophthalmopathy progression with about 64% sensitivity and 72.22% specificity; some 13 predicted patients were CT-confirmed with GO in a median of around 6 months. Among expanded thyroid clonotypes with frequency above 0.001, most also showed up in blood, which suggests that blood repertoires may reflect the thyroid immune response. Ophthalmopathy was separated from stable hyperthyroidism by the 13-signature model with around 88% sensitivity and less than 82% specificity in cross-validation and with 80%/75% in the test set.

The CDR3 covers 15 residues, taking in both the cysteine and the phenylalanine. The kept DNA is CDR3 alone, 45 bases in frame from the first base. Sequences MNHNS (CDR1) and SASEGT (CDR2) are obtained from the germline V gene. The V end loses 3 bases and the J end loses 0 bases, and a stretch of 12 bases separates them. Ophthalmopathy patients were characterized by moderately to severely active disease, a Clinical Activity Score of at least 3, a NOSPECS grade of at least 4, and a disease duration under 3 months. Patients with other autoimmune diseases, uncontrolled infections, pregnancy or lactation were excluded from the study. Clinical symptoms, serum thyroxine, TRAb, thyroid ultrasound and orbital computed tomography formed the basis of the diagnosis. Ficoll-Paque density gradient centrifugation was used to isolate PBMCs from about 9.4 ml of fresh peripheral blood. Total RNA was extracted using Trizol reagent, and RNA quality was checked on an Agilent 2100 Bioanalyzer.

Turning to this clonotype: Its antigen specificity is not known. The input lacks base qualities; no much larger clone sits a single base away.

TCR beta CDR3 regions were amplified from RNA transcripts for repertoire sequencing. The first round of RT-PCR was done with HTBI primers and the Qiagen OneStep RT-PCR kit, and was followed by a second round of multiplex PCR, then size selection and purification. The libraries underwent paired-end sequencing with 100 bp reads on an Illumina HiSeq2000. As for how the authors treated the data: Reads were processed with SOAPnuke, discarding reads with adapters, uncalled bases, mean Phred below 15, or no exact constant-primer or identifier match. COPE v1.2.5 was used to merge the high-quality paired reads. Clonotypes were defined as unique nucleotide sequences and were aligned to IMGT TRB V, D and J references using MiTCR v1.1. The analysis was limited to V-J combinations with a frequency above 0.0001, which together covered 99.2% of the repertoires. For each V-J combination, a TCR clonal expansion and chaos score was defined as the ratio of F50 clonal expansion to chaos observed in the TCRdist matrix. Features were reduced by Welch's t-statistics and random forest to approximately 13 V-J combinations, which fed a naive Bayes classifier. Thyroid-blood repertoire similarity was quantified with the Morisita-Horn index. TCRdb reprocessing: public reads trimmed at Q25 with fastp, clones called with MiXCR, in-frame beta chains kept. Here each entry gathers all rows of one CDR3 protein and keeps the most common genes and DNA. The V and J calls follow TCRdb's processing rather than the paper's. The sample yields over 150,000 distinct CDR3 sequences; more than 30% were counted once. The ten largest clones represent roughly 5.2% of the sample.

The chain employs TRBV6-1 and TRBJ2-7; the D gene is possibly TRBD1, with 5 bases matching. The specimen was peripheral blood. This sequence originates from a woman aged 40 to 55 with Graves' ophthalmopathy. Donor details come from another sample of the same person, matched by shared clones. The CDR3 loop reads CASSEGRSPSYEQYF. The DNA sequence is TGTGCCAGCAGTGAGGGGCGGTCACCCTCCTACGAGCAGTACTTC.